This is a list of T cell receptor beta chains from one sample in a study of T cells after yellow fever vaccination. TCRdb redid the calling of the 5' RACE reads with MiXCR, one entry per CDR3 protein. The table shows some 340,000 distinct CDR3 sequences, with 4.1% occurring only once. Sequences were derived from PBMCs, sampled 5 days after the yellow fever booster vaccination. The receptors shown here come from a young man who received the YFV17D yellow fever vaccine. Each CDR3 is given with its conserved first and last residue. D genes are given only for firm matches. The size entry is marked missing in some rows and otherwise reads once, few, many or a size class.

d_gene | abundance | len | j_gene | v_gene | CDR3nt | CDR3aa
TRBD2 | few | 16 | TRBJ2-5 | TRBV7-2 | TGTGCCAGCAGCTTAGTTAGCGGGGGGGCCGGAGAGACCCAGTACTTC | CASSLVSGGAGETQYF
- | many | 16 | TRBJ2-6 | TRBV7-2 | TGTGCCAGCAGCGCAAACCCAACCTCTGGGGCCAACGTCCTGACTTTC | CASSANPTSGANVLTF
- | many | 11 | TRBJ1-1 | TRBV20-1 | TGCAGTGCTAGGGAGAACACTGAAGCTTTCTTT | CSARENTEAFF
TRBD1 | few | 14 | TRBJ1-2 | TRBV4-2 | TGTGCCAGCAGCCAACGGACAGGGGAAGGTGGCTACACCTTC | CASSQRTGEGGYTF
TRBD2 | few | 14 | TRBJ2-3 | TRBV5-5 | TGTGCCAGCAGCGACACTAGCGGGGGGGATACGCAGTATTTT | CASSDTSGGDTQYF
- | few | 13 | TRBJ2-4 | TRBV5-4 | TGTGCCAGCAGCTTCGGACTTAGGAACATTCAGTACTTC | CASSFGLRNIQYF
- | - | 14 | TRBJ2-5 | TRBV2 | TGTGCCAGCAGTGAAGCCATCTCGCCGGAGACCCAGTACTTC | CASSEAISPETQYF
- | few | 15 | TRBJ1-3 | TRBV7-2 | TGTGCCAGCAGCGTAATAAGACCCGGTGGAAACACCATATATTTT | CASSVIRPGGNTIYF
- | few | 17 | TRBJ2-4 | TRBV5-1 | TGCGCCAGCAGCGGCCCCCCAGGTTACGGAGCCAAAAACATTCAGTACTTC | CASSGPPGYGAKNIQYF
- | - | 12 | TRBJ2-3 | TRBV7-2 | TGTGCCAGCAGCCCACGTATAGATACGCAGTATTTT | CASSPRIDTQYF
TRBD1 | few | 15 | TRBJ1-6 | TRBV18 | TGTGCCAGCTCACAGGGACAGGTGGGAAATTCACCCCTCCACTTT | CASSQGQVGNSPLHF
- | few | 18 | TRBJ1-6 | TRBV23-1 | TGCGCCAGCAGTCAACCTACAGGGAGGCGTTCCCGTTCGTCACCCCTCCACTTT | CASSQPTGRRSRSSPLHF
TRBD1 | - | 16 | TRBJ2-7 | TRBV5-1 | TGCGCCAGCAGCACAGGGACAGGGGCAACCCCCTACGAGCAGTACTTC | CASSTGTGATPYEQYF
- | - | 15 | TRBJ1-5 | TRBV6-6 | TGTGCCAGCAGTTACCCCGGGGAGGGGGGTCAGCCCCAGCATTTT | CASSYPGEGGQPQHF
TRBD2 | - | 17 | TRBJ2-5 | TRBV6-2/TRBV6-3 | TGTGCCAGCACCCCCGGGCGGGGGGGGTTAAACCAAGAGACCCAGTACTTC | CASTPGRGGLNQETQYF
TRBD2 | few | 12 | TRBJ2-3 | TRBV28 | TGTGCCACCGGGGCGGGAGGAGATACGCAGTATTTT | CATGAGGDTQYF
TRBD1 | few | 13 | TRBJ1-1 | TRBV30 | TGTGCCGGGGGACAGGTCATGAACACTGAAGCTTTCTTT | CAGGQVMNTEAFF
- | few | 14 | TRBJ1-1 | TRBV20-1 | TGCAGTGCTAGACCAGCGGGGGCGCGGACTGAAGCTTTCTTT | CSARPAGARTEAFF
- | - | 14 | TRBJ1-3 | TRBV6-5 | TGTGCCAGCAGTTACTCGAGAACCGGAAACACCATATATTTT | CASSYSRTGNTIYF
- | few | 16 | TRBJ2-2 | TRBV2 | TGTGCCAGCAGTGATAGGGGGCCCGGGGGGACCGGGGAGCTGTTTTTT | CASSDRGPGGTGELFF
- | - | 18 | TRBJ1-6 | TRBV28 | TGTGCCAGCACCCTAGGGGGGTCAGGCAGCTCCTATAATTCACCCCTCCACTTT | CASTLGGSGSSYNSPLHF
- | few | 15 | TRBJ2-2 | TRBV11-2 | TGTGCCAGCCGATCGCCGGGGAGGAACACCGGGGAGCTGTTTTTT | CASRSPGRNTGELFF
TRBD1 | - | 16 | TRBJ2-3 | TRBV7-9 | TGTGCCAGCAGCTTAGTCGGGACAGGGTGGACAGATACGCAGTATTTT | CASSLVGTGWTDTQYF
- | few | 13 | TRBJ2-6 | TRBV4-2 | TGTGCCAGCAGCCCTACCTTGGCCAACGTCCTGACTTTC | CASSPTLANVLTF
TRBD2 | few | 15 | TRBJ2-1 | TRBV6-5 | TGTGCCAGCAGTTACTCGGCGGGGGCCTACAATGAGCAGTTCTTC | CASSYSAGAYNEQFF
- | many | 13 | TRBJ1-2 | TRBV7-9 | TGTGCCAGCAGCTTAGATACAGGGTATGGCTACACCTTC | CASSLDTGYGYTF
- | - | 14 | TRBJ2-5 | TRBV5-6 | TGTGCCAGCAGAAATTGGGGTGGTCGAGAGACCCAGTACTTC | CASRNWGGRETQYF
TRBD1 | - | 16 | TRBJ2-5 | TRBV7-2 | TGTGCCAGCAGCTTAGTCGGCACAGGGGTCGGTCAGACCCAGTACTTC | CASSLVGTGVGQTQYF
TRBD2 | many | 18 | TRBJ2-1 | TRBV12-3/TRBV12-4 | TGTGCCAGCAGCCCCCCGGGACTAGCGGGGGGGCGTCACCATGAGCAGTTCTTC | CASSPPGLAGGRHHEQFF
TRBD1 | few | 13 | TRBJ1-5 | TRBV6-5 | TGTGCCAGCAGGGGTGGACCCGGGACAGGGTGGCATTTT | CASRGGPGTGWHF
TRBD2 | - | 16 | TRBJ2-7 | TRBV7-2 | TGTGCCAGCAGGAGATACGTAGCGGGGGACTCCTACGAGCAGTACTTC | CASRRYVAGDSYEQYF
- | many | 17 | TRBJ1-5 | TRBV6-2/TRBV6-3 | TGTGCCAGCAGCCCAATCCCGACTCGGGGGGTTTATCAGCCCCAGCATTTT | CASSPIPTRGVYQPQHF
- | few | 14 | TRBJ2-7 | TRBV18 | TGTGCCAGCTCACCAAACGAGGGCTCCTACGAGCAGTACTTC | CASSPNEGSYEQYF
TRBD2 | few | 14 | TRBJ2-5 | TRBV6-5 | TGTGCCAGCAAAGTCCGGGGGGGTTCGGAGACCCAGTACTTC | CASKVRGGSETQYF
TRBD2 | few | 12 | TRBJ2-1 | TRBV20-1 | TGCAGTGCAAGGACTAGCTACAATGAGCAGTTCTTC | CSARTSYNEQFF
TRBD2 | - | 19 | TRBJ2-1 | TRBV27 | TGTGCCAGCACGGGGACTACAAATTCACGGACCAGCTCCTACAATGAGCAGTTCTTC | CASTGTTNSRTSSYNEQFF
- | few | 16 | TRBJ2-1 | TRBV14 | TGTGCCAGCAGCCAAGATGCTACCTTCTCCTACAATGAGCAGTTCTTC | CASSQDATFSYNEQFF
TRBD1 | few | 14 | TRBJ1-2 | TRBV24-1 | TGTGCCACCAGTGATCGGGACAGGGTTCATGGCTACACCTTC | CATSDRDRVHGYTF
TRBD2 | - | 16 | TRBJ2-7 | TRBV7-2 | TGTGCCAGCAGCCCGGGGACTAGCGGGGGGCGAGGGGAGCAGTACTTC | CASSPGTSGGRGEQYF
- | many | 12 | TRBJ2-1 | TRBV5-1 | TGCGCCAGCAGACCGAGGGACAATGAGCAGTTCTTC | CASRPRDNEQFF
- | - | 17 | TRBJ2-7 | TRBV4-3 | TGCGCCAGCAGCCAAGAAAGGTGCGGCGGGGGCCACTACGAGCAGTACTTC | CASSQERCGGGHYEQYF
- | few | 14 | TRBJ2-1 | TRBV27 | TGTGCCAGCAGTCCCATCGCGGATCACAATGAGCAGTTCTTC | CASSPIADHNEQFF
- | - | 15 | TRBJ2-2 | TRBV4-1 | TGCGCCAGCAGCCGGTCCGTTATTTACACCGGGGAGCTGTTTTTT | CASSRSVIYTGELFF
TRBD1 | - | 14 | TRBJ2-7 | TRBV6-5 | TGTGCCAGCAGTCACGGGACAGGGCCCTACGAGCAGTACTTC | CASSHGTGPYEQYF
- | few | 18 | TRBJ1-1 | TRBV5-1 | TGCGCCAGCAGCTTGGCCGGAGGCCTTAGAGGGGGAAACACTGAAGCTTTCTTT | CASSLAGGLRGGNTEAFF
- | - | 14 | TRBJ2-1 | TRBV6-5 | TGTGCCAGCAGCTCCGGGGTCCTTGGGGATGAGCAGTTCTTC | CASSSGVLGDEQFF
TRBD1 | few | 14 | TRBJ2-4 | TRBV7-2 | TGTGCCAGCAGTCAACAGGGGTATGGAAACATTCAGTACTTC | CASSQQGYGNIQYF
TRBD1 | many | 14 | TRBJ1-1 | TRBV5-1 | TGCGCCAGCAGCGTCCAGGGGGGGAACACTGAAGCTTTCTTT | CASSVQGGNTEAFF
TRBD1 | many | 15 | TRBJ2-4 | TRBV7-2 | TGTGCCAGCAGCGGCCGTGGACAGGAGAAAAACATTCAGTACTTC | CASSGRGQEKNIQYF
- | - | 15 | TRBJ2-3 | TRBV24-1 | TGTGCCACCAGTGGTGGAGGCGGGGGCACAGATACGCAGTATTTT | CATSGGGGGTDTQYF
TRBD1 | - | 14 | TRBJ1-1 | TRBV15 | TGTGCCACCAGCGGGCTGGGACAGGTACCTGAAGCTTTCTTT | CATSGLGQVPEAFF
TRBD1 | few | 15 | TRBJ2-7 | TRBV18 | TGTGCCAGCTCACCAACCGGGACAGGGATATACGAGCAGTACTTC | CASSPTGTGIYEQYF
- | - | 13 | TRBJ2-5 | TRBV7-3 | TGTGCCAGCAGTCAGGACAGCAAAGAGACCCAGTACTTC | CASSQDSKETQYF
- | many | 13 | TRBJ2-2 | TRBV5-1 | TGCGCCAGCAGGGAGCCGAACACCGGGGAGCTGTTTTTT | CASREPNTGELFF
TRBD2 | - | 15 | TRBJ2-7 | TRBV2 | TGTGCCAGCAGGGCCCCGAGCGGGGCGGTCTACGAGCAGTACTTC | CASRAPSGAVYEQYF